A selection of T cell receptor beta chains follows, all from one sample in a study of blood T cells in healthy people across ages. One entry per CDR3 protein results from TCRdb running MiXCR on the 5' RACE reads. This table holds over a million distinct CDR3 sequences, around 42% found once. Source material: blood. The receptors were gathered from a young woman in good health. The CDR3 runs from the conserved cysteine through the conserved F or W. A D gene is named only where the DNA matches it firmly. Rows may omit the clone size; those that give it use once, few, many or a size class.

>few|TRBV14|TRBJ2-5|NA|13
TGTGCCAGCAGCCAAGCGAACCAAGAGACCCAGTACTTC
CASSQANQETQYF
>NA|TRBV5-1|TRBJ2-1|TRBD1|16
TGCGCCAGCAGCTACCGGACAGGGGGCTCCTACAATGAGCAGTTCTTC
CASSYRTGGSYNEQFF
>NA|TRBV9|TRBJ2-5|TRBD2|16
TGTGCCAGCAGCGTAGGGGGCGGGGGGGCGCGGGAGACCCAGTACTTC
CASSVGGGGARETQYF
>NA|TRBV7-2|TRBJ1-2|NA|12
TGTGCCAGCAGCCGGGAACTCTATGGCTACACCTTC
CASSRELYGYTF
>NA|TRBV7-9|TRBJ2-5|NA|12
TGTACCAGCAGCCTCGACGTGGAGACCCAGTACTTC
CTSSLDVETQYF
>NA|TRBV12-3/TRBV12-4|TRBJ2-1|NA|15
TGTGCCAGCAGTTTTTCGCCGGACGGAAACAATGAGCAGTTCTTC
CASSFSPDGNNEQFF
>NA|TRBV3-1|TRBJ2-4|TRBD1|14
TGTGCCAGCAGCCAGTTTGACAGGGCAAAAGAGCAGTACTTC
CASSQFDRAKEQYF
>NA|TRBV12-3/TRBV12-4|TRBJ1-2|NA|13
TGTGCCAGCAGTTCCTCCCCGCACTATGGCTACACCTTC
CASSSSPHYGYTF
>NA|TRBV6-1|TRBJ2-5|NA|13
TGTGCCAGCAGTGCTGGCCGAAGTAATGAGCAGTACTTC
CASSAGRSNEQYF
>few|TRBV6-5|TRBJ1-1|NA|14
TGTGCCAGCAGACTAGGGCAAATGAACACTGAAGCTTTCTTT
CASRLGQMNTEAFF
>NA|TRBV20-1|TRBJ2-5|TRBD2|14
TGCAGTGCCCCTAATCTAGCGGACCAAGAGACCCAGTACTTC
CSAPNLADQETQYF
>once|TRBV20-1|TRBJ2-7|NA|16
TGCAGTGCTAGAGATATGGTTGTCAGTTATTCCTACGAGCAGTACTTC
CSARDMVVSYSYEQYF
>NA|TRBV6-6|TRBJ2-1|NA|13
TGTGCCAGCTCCCCCCGGCTGAACAATGAGCAGTTCTTC
CASSPRLNNEQFF
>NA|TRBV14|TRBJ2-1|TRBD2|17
TGTGCCAGCAGCCCCTCCTTCTCCGGGGGGGCCCGCGGTGAGCAGTTCTTC
CASSPSFSGGARGEQFF
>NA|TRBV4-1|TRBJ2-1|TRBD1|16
TGCGCCAGCAGCCGAACCGGGACAGGGAACGCTTGGGAGCAGTTCTTC
CASSRTGTGNAWEQFF
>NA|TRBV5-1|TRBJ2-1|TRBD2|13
TGCGCCAGCAGCCTGCCGGGACTAGCGGAGCAGTTCTTC
CASSLPGLAEQFF
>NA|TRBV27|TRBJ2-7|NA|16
TGTGCCAGCAGCCGCCTCGCGGATGCCGGCTCCTACGAGCAGTACTTC
CASSRLADAGSYEQYF
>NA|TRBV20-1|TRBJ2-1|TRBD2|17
TGCAGTGCTACCCCCTCCTTAGCGGGAGTGAGCTACAATGAGCAGTTCTTC
CSATPSLAGVSYNEQFF
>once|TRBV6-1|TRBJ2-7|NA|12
TGTGCCCACCCGGACACCTACTACGAGCAGTACTTC
CAHPDTYYEQYF
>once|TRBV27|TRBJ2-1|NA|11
TGTGCCAGCATATCCCCCAATGAGCAGTTCTTC
CASISPNEQFF
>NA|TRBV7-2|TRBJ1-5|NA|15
TGTGCCAGCAGCTTAGGGTGGGGGAGTCAACAGCCCCAGCATTTT
CASSLGWGSQQPQHF
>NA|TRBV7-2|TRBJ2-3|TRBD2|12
TGTGCCAGCGGAACTAGCGGGACAACGCAGTATTTT
CASGTSGTTQYF
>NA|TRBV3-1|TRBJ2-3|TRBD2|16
TGTGCCAGCAGCCAAGATAGGAGCGGGAGCAGGGATACGCAGTATTTT
CASSQDRSGSRDTQYF
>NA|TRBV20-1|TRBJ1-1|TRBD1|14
TGCAGTGCTAGGGGGGGACAGGGAAACACTGAAGCTTTCTTT
CSARGGQGNTEAFF
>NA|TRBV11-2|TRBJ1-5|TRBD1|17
TGTGCCAGCAGCTTATGGGACAGGGGGCCTTTCAATCAGCCCCAGCATTTT
CASSLWDRGPFNQPQHF
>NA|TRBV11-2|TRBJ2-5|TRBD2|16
TGTGCCAGCAGCTTAGTTAGCGGGGTTCTTCGGGAGACCCAGTACTTC
CASSLVSGVLRETQYF
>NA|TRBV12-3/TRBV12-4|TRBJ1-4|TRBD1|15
TGTGCCAGCAGTCCAGGGACAGGTTTAAATGAAAAACTGTTTTTT
CASSPGTGLNEKLFF
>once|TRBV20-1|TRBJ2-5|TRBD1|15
TGCAGTGCTAGAGACCCTCAGGGGGCGCGCGATGAGCAGTACTTC
CSARDPQGARDEQYF
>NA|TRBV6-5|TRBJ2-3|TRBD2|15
TGTGCCAGCAGTTACCCCAGCGGGGGGCTGAATACGCAGTATTTT
CASSYPSGGLNTQYF
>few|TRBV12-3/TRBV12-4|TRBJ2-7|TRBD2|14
TGTGCCACCACCCTGGCTAGCGGGGCATACGAGCAGTACTTC
CATTLASGAYEQYF
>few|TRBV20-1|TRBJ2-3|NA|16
TGCAGTGCTAGATCCCGTGATATCCCGCGCACAGATACGCAGTATTTT
CSARSRDIPRTDTQYF
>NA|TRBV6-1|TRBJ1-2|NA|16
TGTGCCAGCAGTGCTTTCAGGTGGGCGGATTACTATGGCTACACCTTC
CASSAFRWADYYGYTF
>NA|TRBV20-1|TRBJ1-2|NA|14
TGCAGTGCTAGAGACTCAGCAATTAACTATGGCTACACCTTC
CSARDSAINYGYTF
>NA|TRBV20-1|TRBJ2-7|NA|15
TGCAGTGCTCCGGCGGACTTTCTCTCCAACTACGAGCAGTACTTC
CSAPADFLSNYEQYF
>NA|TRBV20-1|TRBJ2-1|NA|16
TGCAGTGCTAACAAACTAACTAGTACCTTTAACTATGAGCAGTTCTTC
CSANKLTSTFNYEQFF